What follows are 27 T cell receptor beta chains derived from one specimen sequenced in a study of shared clonotypes between healthy human individuals. Assay used: immunoSEQ multiplex PCR; TCRdb lists only in-frame clones, some missing. The sample has approximately 340,000 clones, around 67% seen once; the top ten hold about 10%. Sequenced: memory CD4+ T cells sorted from blood. Subset described: CD45RA-negative fraction. The receptors were sampled from a man younger than 45 in good health.

This chain uses TRBV5-8 with TRBJ2-5; 8 bases line up with TRBD1. CDR1 and CDR2 (germline): SGHTS, YDEGEE. J was trimmed by 5 bases and V by 3 bases; bases with no gene match: 6. The CDR3 contains 14 residues. CDR3 protein: CASSSRTGRETQYF. The CDR3 DNA sequence: TGTGCCAGCAGCTCTAGGACAGGGAGGGAGACCCAGTACTTC.

The gene calls are TRBV11-3 and TRBJ1-5; D not certain. There are 19 residues in the CDR3. Germline V CDR1 and CDR2: SGHNT, YENEEA. The V end was cut by 1 base, the J end by 2 bases, with 21 bases between. CDR3 nucleotide sequence: TGTGCCAGCAGCTTAGTAGGAAGAGTCCGGAGGTTCGGCAATCAGCCCCAGCATTTT. The encoded protein is CASSLVGRVRRFGNQPQHF.

The CDR3 reads CASSPPSQDGNTIYF. The CDR3 region has the DNA TGTGCCAGCTCACCACCCTCACAGGATGGAAACACCATATATTTT. The rearrangement uses TRBV18 and TRBJ1-3; perhaps TRBD1 as D (5 bases). Trimming cost V 0 bases and J 3 bases, with 9 bases left between them. The germline V gene encodes CDR1 KGHSH and CDR2 LQKENI. The CDR3 covers 15 residues.

The genes are TRBV30 and TRBJ2-7, with 9 bases identical to TRBD2. Germline V gene lookup returns CDR1 GTSNPN and CDR2 SVGIG (reference sequence). V shed 0 bases and J 3 bases; nucleotides not matched to a gene: 9. The CDR3 loop spans 16 amino acids. The CDR3 spells CAWSVGASGTVYEQYF. CDR3 nucleotide sequence: TGTGCCTGGAGTGTAGGGGCTAGCGGGACTGTCTACGAGCAGTACTTC.

The V call is TRBV2, the J call TRBJ2-2, with D possibly matching TRBD2 (5 bases). The germline V gene encodes CDR1 SNHLY and CDR2 FYNNEI. The CDR3 spans 16 residues. V lost 7 bases and J 0 bases, leaving 15 bases between the germline ends. CDR3 loop: CASKVAGPTNTGELFF. DNA for the CDR3: TGTGCCAGCAAGGTGGCGGGCCCCACGAACACCGGGGAGCTGTTTTTT.

This clone was picked up a small number of times. The chain has TRBV5-5 and TRBJ1-4; 7 bases line up with TRBD1. The CDR3 length is 14 residues. V was pared by 3 bases and J by 7 bases, with 6 bases of the junction left unmatched. The germline CDR1 and CDR2 sequences are SGHKS and YYEKEE (reference sequence). CDR3 sequence (DNA): TGTGCCAGCAGCTCCGACAGGGAAGGTGAAAAACTGTTTTTT. Protein: CASSSDREGEKLFF.

This clone was counted between two and nine times. This chain connects TRBV28 to TRBJ1-4, with D possibly being TRBD1 (5 bases). The CDR3 spans 15 residues. Germline loops: CDR1 MDHEN, CDR2 SYDVKM. Trimming removed 4 bases from V and 0 bases from J, with 9 bases in between. The CDR3 DNA sequence: TGTGCCAGCAGTTGGGCAGGGACAACTAATGAAAAACTGTTTTTT. Protein: CASSWAGTTNEKLFF.

This clone came up a few times. At one of its ends the junction is not consistent with the germline gene, which may arise from a read error. V usage is TRBV7-7 and J usage is TRBJ2-5, with TRBD2 matching over 13 bases. The CDR3 length is 15 residues. The germline V gene has CDR1 SSHAT and CDR2 FNYEAQ (reference sequence). Written as DNA, the CDR3 is TGTGCTAGCAGCGGTACGACTAGCGGGGGGGAGACCCAGTACTTC. Protein: CASSGTTSGGETQYF. Drawing the rest from reference TRBV7-7 and TRBJ2-5, the complete variable domain is GAGVSQSPRYKVTKRGQDVTLRCDPISSHATLYWYQQALGQGPEFLTYFNYEAQPDKSGLPSDRFSAERPEGSISTLTIQRTEQRDSAMYRCASSGTTSGGETQYFGPGTRLLVL.

This sequence joins TRBV11-2 and TRBJ2-1, with 7 bases lining up with TRBD2. J lost 0 bases, V lost 3 bases, and 5 bases had no gene match. Germline CDR1 and CDR2: SGHAT and FQNNGV. CDR3 length equals 16 residues. In DNA, the CDR3 is TGTGCCAGCAGCTTTGGGGGGGAAAGCTCCTACAATGAGCAGTTCTTC. This sequence encodes CASSFGGESSYNEQFF.

The chain recombines TRBV12-5 with TRBJ2-1; 11 nucleotides match TRBD2. The germline CDR1 and CDR2 sequences are LGHNT and FRNRAP. J was trimmed by 4 bases and V by 1 base; bases with no gene match: 9. The CDR3 spans 18 residues. CDR3 loop: CASGLALSSGRPYNEQFF. DNA of the CDR3: TGTGCTAGTGGTTTGGCCCTCTCTAGCGGGAGGCCGTACAATGAGCAGTTCTTC.

This clone was seen at least ten times. The chain joins TRBV2 to TRBJ2-4, with 12 bases fitting TRBD1. The CDR3 covers 15 residues. The V segment lost 5 bases and the J segment 3 bases; nucleotides outside the gene matches: 2. Germline CDR1 reads SNHLY; CDR2 reads FYNNEI. As DNA, the CDR3 is TGTGCCAGCAGTTGGGACAGGGGGCTCAAAAACATTCAGTACTTC. Translating it yields CASSWDRGLKNIQYF.

V gene TRBV11-3 combines with J gene TRBJ1-3; D remains ambiguous. V lost 2 bases and J 3 bases, leaving 11 bases between the germline ends. The CDR3 runs to 15 residues. Germline lookup yields CDR1 SGHNT and CDR2 YENEEA. The CDR3 loop is CASSLLSGVGNTIYF. Written as DNA, the CDR3 is TGTGCCAGCAGCTTACTTAGCGGCGTTGGAAACACCATATATTTT.

Only a few counts were recorded for this clone. This chain links TRBV20-1 with TRBJ1-2; D is undetermined. Germline values: CDR1 DFQATT, CDR2 SNEGSKA (reference sequence). The CDR3 totals 9 residues. CDR3 coding DNA: TGCAGCGGAACCTATGGCTACACCTTC. It codes for CSGTYGYTF.

The chain employs TRBV10-3 and TRBJ2-7; 7 bases map to TRBD1. The V gene's germline CDR1 is ENHRY and CDR2 SYGVKD. The CDR3 has 16 amino acids. Germline trimming cut 0 bases from V and 6 bases from J; bases unmatched to any gene: 11. CDR3 DNA sequence: TGTGCCATCAGTGAGTCGTATATAGGACAGGAGAGCGAGCAGTACTTC. It encodes CAISESYIGQESEQYF.

Only a few counts were recorded for this clone. In nucleotides, the CDR3 is TGCGCCAGCAGCCAGACCGGGACTAGCGGGACTCGAGCAGATACGCAGTATTTT. Protein: CASSQTGTSGTRADTQYF. The rearrangement links TRBV4-1 to TRBJ2-3, with 13 bases identical to TRBD2. Germline V gene lookup returns CDR1 MGHRA and CDR2 YSYEKL. Unmatched junction bases numbered 10, after V lost 3 bases and J lost 4 bases. The CDR3 runs to 18 residues.

CDR3 bases: TGTGCCAGCACGACTCGATTCAATGAGCAGTTCTTC. This translates into CASTTRFNEQFF. The genes are TRBV2 and TRBJ2-1; no firm D call. Germline assignment: CDR1 SNHLY and CDR2 FYNNEI. V lost 7 bases and J lost 6, with 10 bases in between. This CDR3 comprises 12 residues.

The chain is built from TRBV29-1 and TRBJ2-2; 8 positions match TRBD1. The CDR3 is 14 residues long. V gave up 7 bases and J gave up 1 base; unmatched junction bases: 5. From germline, CDR1 is SQVTM and CDR2 ANQGSEA. CDR3 sequence (DNA): TGCAGCGGGACAGGGTCGCGGAACACCGGGGAGCTGTTTTTT. Encoded protein: CSGTGSRNTGELFF.

This chain connects TRBV7-8 to TRBJ2-3; TRBD2 aligns across 8 bases. From germline, CDR1 is SGHVS and CDR2 FQNEAQ. V was clipped by 1 base and J by 3 bases; unmatched bases: 6. The CDR3 has 16 amino acids. The CDR3 DNA sequence: TGTGCCAGCAGCTTAGGTGGTAGCGGGATTACAGATACGCAGTATTTT. Translating gives CASSLGGSGITDTQYF.

This chain connects TRBV7-8 to TRBJ1-5; D unclear. V was trimmed by 4 bases and J by 3 bases, leaving 4 bases between them. The CDR3 has 12 amino acids. In germline, CDR1 is SGHVS, CDR2 FQNEAQ. The CDR3 DNA reads as TGTGCCAGCAGCTCATTCAATCAGCCCCAGCATTTT. Translating it yields CASSSFNQPQHF. The whole variable domain, filled in from reference TRBV7-8 and TRBJ1-5, reads GAGVSQSPRYKVAKRGQDVALRCDPISGHVSLFWYQQALGQGPEFLTYFQNEAQLDKSGLPSDRFFAERPEGSVSTLKIQRTQQEDSAVYLCASSSFNQPQHFGDGTRLSIL.

The chain employs TRBV6-1 and TRBJ1-1; D call uncertain. Between the trimmed V and J ends, which lost 6 bases and 11 bases, there was a span of 19 bases. The CDR3 runs to 13 residues. Germline V gene data show CDR1 as MNHNS and CDR2 as SASEGT. CDR3 residues: CASSPELGRRAFF. The CDR3 nucleotides read TGTGCCAGCAGCCCCGAGCTGGGGAGACGGGCTTTCTTT.

The chain is built from TRBV2 and TRBJ2-6; D might be TRBD2 (6 bases). The germline V and J ends were trimmed by 6 bases and 4 bases, with 13 bases remaining between them. This CDR3 is 15 amino acids long. Germline loops: CDR1 SNHLY, CDR2 FYNNEI. For the CDR3, the DNA is TGTGCCAGCAGAAGGGAGGAATACGGGGCCAACGTCCTGACTTTC. Translation gives CASRREEYGANVLTF.

As for this clone: The same CDR3 arises from other DNA sequences in this sample as well. The chain has TRBV18 and TRBJ1-1; no definite D call. Germline values: CDR1 KGHSH, CDR2 LQKENI. The CDR3 spans 13 residues. Trimming left V 1 base short and J 1 base short, with 4 bases between. The CDR3 nucleotides read TGTGCCAGCTCACCACAGGGGAACACTGAAGCTTTCTTT. It encodes CASSPQGNTEAFF.

This chain joins TRBV2 and TRBJ2-3, with TRBD2 matching over 8 bases. The CDR3 spans 15 residues. After removal of 6 bases from V and 2 bases from J, the junction contained 7 bases not matched to a gene. Germline V lookup: CDR1 SNHLY, CDR2 FYNNEI. CDR3 protein: CASRTSEGYTDTQYF. As DNA, the CDR3 is TGTGCCAGCAGGACTAGCGAAGGGTACACAGATACGCAGTATTTT.

The rearrangement joins TRBV5-6 to TRBJ2-3; TRBD2 matches at 8 bases. V gave up 2 bases and J gave up 7 bases; unmatched junction bases: 6. Germline V gene lookup returns CDR1 SGHDT and CDR2 YYEEEE. This CDR3 region has 14 residues. DNA for the CDR3: TGTGCCAGCAGCTTCGGGAGGGCGGTGCATACGCAGTATTTT. Amino acid sequence: CASSFGRAVHTQYF.

This rearrangement joins TRBV7-9 to TRBJ2-1; 10 bases fit TRBD2. The CDR3 runs 15 residues. Germline V gives CDR1 SEHNR, CDR2 FQNEAQ (reference sequence). V lost 7 bases to trimming and J lost 9 bases; unmatched junction nucleotides: 12. The CDR3 bases are TGTGCCAGCAAAACTTGGGCTAGCGGGAGTGGTGAGCAGTTCTTC. Translating it yields CASKTWASGSGEQFF.

The gene calls are TRBV29-1 and TRBJ2-3, with 9 bases identical to TRBD2. In germline, CDR1 is SQVTM, CDR2 ANQGSEA. This CDR3 region has 15 residues. With 4 bases clipped from V and 4 bases from J, the junction kept 9 bases outside the gene matches. The CDR3 coding sequence is TGCAGCGTTGTTGTAGCGGGAGTACACCCAGATACGCAGTATTTT. Translating it yields CSVVVAGVHPDTQYF.

This clone was seen more than once but under ten times. The chain employs TRBV2 and TRBJ1-2, with a tentative D call TRBD1 (5 bases). V was pared by 6 bases and J by 4 bases, with 18 bases between. This CDR3 has 15 residues. Germline V gene sequence: CDR1 SNHLY, CDR2 FYNNEI. CDR3 region: CASSPTDPTPYGYTF. CDR3 nucleotide sequence: TGTGCCAGCAGCCCGACAGATCCCACACCCTATGGCTACACCTTC.